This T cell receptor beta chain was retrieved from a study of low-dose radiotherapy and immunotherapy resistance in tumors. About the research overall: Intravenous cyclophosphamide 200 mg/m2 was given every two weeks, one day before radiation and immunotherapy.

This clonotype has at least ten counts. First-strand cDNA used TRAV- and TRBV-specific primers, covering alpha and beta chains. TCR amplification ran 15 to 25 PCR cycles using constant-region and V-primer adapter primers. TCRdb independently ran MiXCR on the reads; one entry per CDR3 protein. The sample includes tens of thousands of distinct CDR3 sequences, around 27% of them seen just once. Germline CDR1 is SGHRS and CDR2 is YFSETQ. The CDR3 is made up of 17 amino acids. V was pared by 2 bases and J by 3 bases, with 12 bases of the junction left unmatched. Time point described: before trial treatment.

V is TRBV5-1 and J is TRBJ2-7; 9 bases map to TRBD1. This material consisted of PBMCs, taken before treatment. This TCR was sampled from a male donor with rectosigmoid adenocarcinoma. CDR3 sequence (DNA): TGCGCCAGCAGCTTACAGGCCTCGGGACAGGGTAACTACGAGCAGTACTTC. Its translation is CASSLQASGQGNYEQYF.